What follows are 21 T cell receptor beta chains derived from one specimen sequenced in a study of beta chain features in type 1 diabetes. Findings of the study overall: People with Type 1 diabetes carried modestly yet significantly shorter TCRB CDR3s in all four CD4+ subsets.

TCRB transcripts that were expressed got sequenced, as all of the isolated RNA had been reverse transcribed. TCRdb's copy holds only in-frame clones and misses some; the assay was immunoSEQ multiplex PCR. The sample shows 93,000 or so clones, 28% of them seen only once. For these TCRs, the target antigens are not known. The sequenced material came from central memory CD4+ T cells from blood. The source of these receptors is a woman aged 18 to 35 with type 1 diabetes.

V gene TRBV7-2 combines with J gene TRBJ1-2; TRBD1 might be the D (6 bases). The CDR3 contains 17 residues. The germline V gene has CDR1 SGHTA and CDR2 FQGNSA. With 1 base removed from V and 6 bases from J, the gap between germline ends came to 21 bases. As DNA, the CDR3 is TGTGCCAGCAGCTTAGTTAAACAGGGAGGGGGAGGTCATGGCTACACCTTC. This codes for CASSLVKQGGGGHGYTF.

The chain combines TRBV10-3 with TRBJ2-3, with TRBD2 matching 7 bases. V was clipped by 4 bases and J by 1 base; unmatched bases: 5. This CDR3 is built from 15 residues. Per the germline V gene, CDR1 is ENHRY and CDR2 is SYGVKD. CDR3 in amino acids: CAISGEGLGTDTQYF. The CDR3 DNA reads as TGTGCCATCAGTGGGGAGGGCCTAGGCACAGATACGCAGTATTTT.

J is TRBJ2-2 and V is TRBV18; possible D gene TRBD2, 5 bases. The CDR3 extends over 14 amino acids. Per the germline V gene, CDR1 is KGHSH and CDR2 is LQKENI. V lost 4 bases and J lost 0, with 6 bases in between. CDR3 DNA sequence: TGTGCCAGCTCACGGGAGACGAACACCGGGGAGCTGTTTTTT. Translation: CASSRETNTGELFF.

This chain links TRBV11-3 with TRBJ2-1; D might be TRBD1 (5 bases). CDR1 and CDR2 from the germline V gene are SGHNT and YENEEA. This CDR3 is built from 14 residues. V lost 1 base to trimming and J lost 6 bases, with 10 bases between them. Here the CDR3 DNA reads TGTGCCAGCAGCTTAGCGCAGGGATTCAATGAGCAGTTCTTC. Amino acids: CASSLAQGFNEQFF.

The chain recombines TRBV28 with TRBJ2-2; a weak D match, TRBD1 (5 bases). Germline V gene lookup returns CDR1 MDHEN and CDR2 SYDVKM. There are 16 residues in the CDR3. V lost 1 base, J lost 0 bases, and 9 bases lay in between. The CDR3 here is CASSLSGAPNTGELFF. The CDR3 DNA follows: TGTGCCAGCAGTTTATCTGGGGCACCGAACACCGGGGAGCTGTTTTTT.

The chain links TRBV30 to TRBJ1-3; D unclear. Trimming cost V 0 bases and J 0 bases, with 12 bases left between them. CDR3 size: 16 residues. Germline CDR1 GTSNPN, CDR2 SVGIG (reference sequence). The CDR3 here is CAWSVGGMRSGNTIYF. The CDR3 bases are TGTGCCTGGAGTGTCGGCGGAATGCGCTCTGGAAACACCATATATTTT. Full variable domain (outside the CDR3, taken from reference TRBV30 and TRBJ1-3): SQTIHQWPATLVQPVGSPLSLECTVEGTSNPNLYWYRQAAGRGLQLLFYSVGIGQISSEVPQNLSASRPQDRQFILSSKKLLLSDSGFYLCAWSVGGMRSGNTIYFGEGSWLTVV.

The chain links TRBV5-4 to TRBJ2-2; TRBD2 is a possible D gene (5 bases). The CDR3 loop spans 15 amino acids. V gave up 0 bases and J gave up 7 bases, with 13 bases separating them. Germline loops: CDR1 SGHNT, CDR2 YYREEE (reference sequence). CDR3 residues: CASSLGQIGGGELFF. CDR3 sequence (DNA): TGTGCCAGCAGCTTGGGGCAGATCGGAGGCGGGGAGCTGTTTTTT.

CDR3: CASSPSPSGTQYF. The CDR3 DNA reads TGTGCCAGCAGCCCCTCCCCCTCGGGTACGCAGTATTTT. The chain combines TRBV9 with TRBJ2-3; D is uncertain. Trimming left V 4 bases short and J 8 bases short, with 14 bases between. This CDR3 region has 13 residues. Germline V gene data show CDR1 as SGDLS and CDR2 as YYNGEE.

This clone has more than one count but fewer than ten. The V call is TRBV10-3, the J call TRBJ2-1, with 9 bases that match TRBD2. This CDR3 is 14 amino acids long. Germline CDR1 is ENHRY and CDR2 is SYGVKD. Trimming removed 10 bases from V and 5 bases from J; junction bases left unmatched: 9. DNA for the CDR3: TGTGCCACCATGGGGCTAGCGGGGAACAATGAGCAGTTCTTC. Amino acid sequence: CATMGLAGNNEQFF.

In this sample, this clone turned up a few times. The rearrangement links TRBV20-1 to TRBJ1-2; TRBD1 matches 8 bases. Germline CDR1 DFQATT, CDR2 SNEGSKA (reference sequence). Trimming cost V 3 bases and J 7 bases; bases outside gene matches: 1. There are 11 residues in the CDR3. The CDR3 loop reads CSASTGGGYTF. Written as DNA, the CDR3 is TGCAGTGCTAGTACAGGGGGTGGCTACACCTTC.

This clone was seen a handful of times. V and J are TRBV4-3 and TRBJ2-3; D is uncertain. V shed 1 base and J shed 6 bases, with 11 bases lying between them. Germline-derived CDR1 and CDR2 are LGHNA and YSLEER. CDR3 size: 14 residues. The CDR3 nucleotides read TGCGCCAGCAGCCAAGGTAGTCCGAGGGATACGCAGTATTTT. Translated, it gives CASSQGSPRDTQYF.

The chain has TRBV7-8 and TRBJ2-1; 8 nucleotides align to TRBD1. CDR3 length: 16 residues. V shed 3 bases, J shed 5 bases, and the junction held 9 bases outside the gene matches. CDR1 and CDR2 from the germline V gene are SGHVS and FQNEAQ. The CDR3 here is CASSFGQGTFDNEQFF. The CDR3 bases are TGTGCCAGCAGCTTTGGACAGGGCACATTCGACAATGAGCAGTTCTTC. The full variable domain, with the rest looked up from reference TRBV7-8 and TRBJ2-1, is GAGVSQSPRYKVAKRGQDVALRCDPISGHVSLFWYQQALGQGPEFLTYFQNEAQLDKSGLPSDRFFAERPEGSVSTLKIQRTQQEDSAVYLCASSFGQGTFDNEQFFGPGTRLTVL.

The chain has TRBV6-1 and TRBJ2-7; perhaps TRBD1 as D (6 bases). V lost 4 bases and J lost 4, with 17 bases in between. The CDR3 sequence is 15 residues long. Germline CDR1 MNHNS, CDR2 SASEGT. The CDR3 DNA is TGTGCCAGCAGTGGGAGGACAGCTGGGAGTTACGAGCAGTACGTC. Its protein is CASSGRTAGSYEQYV.

The rearrangement links TRBV9 to TRBJ2-7; 12 bases fit TRBD1. Germline assignment: CDR1 SGDLS and CDR2 YYNGEE. The junction had 2 bases not matched to a gene; V was cut back by 0 bases and J by 4 bases. This CDR3 comprises 15 residues. The CDR3 is CASSVGDRGRYEQYF. In nucleotides, the CDR3 is TGTGCCAGCAGCGTAGGGGACAGGGGGCGATACGAGCAGTACTTC.

V gene TRBV30 combines with J gene TRBJ2-2; TRBD1 aligns across 8 bases. Germline V gene data show CDR1 as GTSNPN and CDR2 as SVGIG (reference sequence). V shed 5 bases and J 8 bases; nucleotides not matched to a gene: 10. This CDR3 comprises 14 residues. CDR3 amino acids: CAWSSDRGLGELFF. CDR3 nucleotides: TGTGCCTGGTCGAGTGACAGGGGTCTAGGGGAGCTGTTTTTT.

This chain connects TRBV30 to TRBJ2-3; TRBD2 agrees at 10 bases. CDR1 and CDR2 from the germline V gene are GTSNPN and SVGIG (reference sequence). The CDR3 length is 13 residues. With 2 bases clipped from V and 6 bases from J, the junction kept 2 bases outside the gene matches. The CDR3 region is CAWSLAGVDTQYF. In nucleotides, the CDR3 is TGTGCCTGGAGTCTAGCGGGAGTTGATACGCAGTATTTT.

In DNA form, the CDR3 reads TGTGCCAGCCTCCGGGACAGGGGCCGTAGCTCCTACGAGCAGTACTTC. This encodes CASLRDRGRSSYEQYF. The chain uses TRBV2 and TRBJ2-7; 10 nucleotides line up with TRBD1. Germline CDR1 and CDR2: SNHLY and FYNNEI. The V gene end was trimmed by 8 bases and the J gene end by 0 bases; junction bases not matched to a gene: 10. The CDR3 is 16 residues long.

The chain combines TRBV6-5 with TRBJ1-5; 7 bases are shared with TRBD1. The CDR3 is made up of 13 amino acids. Trimming cost V 6 bases and J 3 bases; bases outside gene matches: 2. The germline CDR1 and CDR2 sequences are MNHEY and SVGAGI. The CDR3 DNA sequence: TGTGCCAGCAGAGGGACAGTCAATCAGCCCCAGCATTTT. It translates to CASRGTVNQPQHF.

The table lists this clone with a few counts. This chain connects TRBV30 to TRBJ1-5; no definite D call. The CDR3 extends over 13 amino acids. Germline CDR1 reads GTSNPN; CDR2 reads SVGIG (reference sequence). Trimming shortened V by 4 bases and J by 0 bases, and 7 bases separated the two germline ends. CDR3 residues: CAWTHGSNQPQHF. Here the CDR3 DNA reads TGTGCCTGGACTCACGGTAGCAATCAGCCCCAGCATTTT.

In this sample, this clone turned up a few times. The V and J genes are TRBV28 and TRBJ1-5, with TRBD1 matching over 10 bases. With V trimmed by 7 bases and J by 5 bases, 8 bases remained unmatched. CDR1 MDHEN and CDR2 SYDVKM come from the germline V gene. This CDR3 is 15 amino acids long. The DNA of the CDR3 is TGTGCCAGCATCGAACCGGGACAGGGGTATCAGCCCCAGCATTTT. Protein sequence: CASIEPGQGYQPQHF.

V and J are TRBV6-6 and TRBJ1-4; D not resolved. Germline V gene data show CDR1 as MNHNY and CDR2 as SVGAGI (reference sequence). The CDR3 length is 13 residues. V was trimmed by 8 bases and J by 7 bases, leaving 14 bases between them. The CDR3 DNA is TGTGCCAGCCGACCCCGCGAGGTTGAAAAACTGTTTTTT. This translates into CASRPREVEKLFF.